One sample yielded the 23 T cell receptor beta chains listed below, sequenced in a study of CD8+ T cells in alopecia areata. It was cDNA, reverse transcribed from extracted RNA, that served as the sequencing template. The repertoire was sequenced with immunoSEQ multiplex PCR; TCRdb's copy has only in-frame clones and lacks some. The sample holds about 220,000 clones, around 57% seen once. Specified treatment: oral pan-JAK inhibitor, 5-10 mg twice daily. Material: CD4+ T cells sorted from blood, obtained at week 4, from a patient treated with tofacitinib. The origin of the receptors is a human donor with alopecia areata.

CDR3 amino acids: CAGWGGYGYTF. The CDR3 DNA is TGTGCCGGCTGGGGCGGCTATGGCTACACCTTC. The chain joins TRBV30 to TRBJ1-2; TRBD1 might be the D (5 bases). The CDR3 extends over 11 amino acids. The V end lost 8 bases, the J end lost 4 bases, and 11 bases lay between the germline ends. Germline lookup yields CDR1 GTSNPN and CDR2 SVGIG (reference sequence).

The chain has TRBV2 and TRBJ1-1, with a possible D match to TRBD1 (5 bases). CDR3 size: 15 residues. The germline V gene has CDR1 SNHLY and CDR2 FYNNEI. The V end was cut by 7 bases, the J end by 0 bases, with 15 bases between. Here the CDR3 reads CASTNLGGMNTEAFF. In nucleotides, the CDR3 is TGTGCCAGCACCAACCTGGGGGGGATGAACACTGAAGCTTTCTTT.

The sample holds a few counts of this clone. The rearrangement links TRBV14 to TRBJ1-2, with a possible D match to TRBD1 (6 bases). Germline CDR1 and CDR2: SGHDN and FVKESK. The V end lost 0 bases, the J end lost 8 bases, and 19 bases lay between the germline ends. The CDR3 runs to 16 residues. CDR3 coding DNA: TGTGCCAGCAGCCAAGACTCCAACAGGGCGCGACGAGGCTACACCTTC. The encoded protein is CASSQDSNRARRGYTF.

J is TRBJ1-2 and V is TRBV7-3; no definite D call. Germline loops: CDR1 SGHTA, CDR2 FQGTGA. Trimming removed 8 bases from V and 2 bases from J, with 9 bases in between. The CDR3 is 12 residues long. CDR3: CASSTENYGYTF. The CDR3 DNA reads as TGTGCCAGCTCGACCGAAAACTATGGCTACACCTTC.

V gene TRBV5-1 combines with J gene TRBJ2-3, with 9 bases that match TRBD1. The CDR3 is 16 residues long. V shed 4 bases, J shed 4 bases, and the junction held 10 bases outside the gene matches. The germline V gene has CDR1 SGHRS and CDR2 YFSETQ. In DNA form, the CDR3 reads TGCGCCAGCAGCCTGGATGGGACAGGGAACCCAGATACGCAGTATTTT. Protein sequence: CASSLDGTGNPDTQYF.

This clone was seen only a few times. The chain recombines TRBV29-1 with TRBJ1-5, with D perhaps matching TRBD1 (6 bases). The V gene lost 6 bases and the J gene lost 7 bases, with 16 bases spanning the gap. The CDR3 has 13 amino acids. CDR1 and CDR2 (germline): SQVTM, ANQGSEA. In DNA form, the CDR3 reads TGCAGCGTCCGCAGGGGACTAGGGCAGCCCCAGCATTTT. Amino acids: CSVRRGLGQPQHF.

CDR3 nucleotide sequence: TGTGCCTGGAGCGAACCGGGATCAACGGAAAAACTGTTTTTT. Protein: CAWSEPGSTEKLFF. V gene TRBV30 combines with J gene TRBJ1-4; no firm D call. The ends were cut back, 3 bases at V and 8 bases at J, with 16 bases in the middle. Germline CDR1 and CDR2: GTSNPN and SVGIG (reference sequence). The CDR3 extends over 14 amino acids.

The chain combines TRBV4-3 with TRBJ2-4; no definite D call. Germline values: CDR1 LGHNA, CDR2 YSLEER. Trimming took 0 bases from V and 0 from J, leaving 18 bases between them. This CDR3 spans 19 amino acids. This chain's CDR3 is CASSQDRDTFSLAKNIQYF. The CDR3 nucleotides read TGCGCCAGCAGCCAAGATAGGGATACCTTTTCTCTAGCCAAAAACATTCAGTACTTC.

This chain links TRBV23-1 with TRBJ1-1; D is perhaps TRBD1 (5 bases). TRBV23-1 is an ORF; its function is uncertain. The CDR3 consists of 16 residues. V gave up 1 base and J gave up 4 bases, with 16 bases separating them. The CDR3 DNA follows: TGCGCCAGCAGTCAATTTGATCCGGGGGACGTCACTGAAGCTTTCTTT. Its protein is CASSQFDPGDVTEAFF.

This clone was observed a few times. The chain has TRBV29-1 and TRBJ1-2, with D hard to call. This CDR3 is built from 11 residues. Germline assignment: CDR1 SQVTM and CDR2 ANQGSEA. The V end lost 3 bases, the J end lost 8 bases, and 10 bases lay between the germline ends. DNA for the CDR3: TGCAGCGTTGACGGTGCGGGGGGCTACACCTTC. It yields the protein CSVDGAGGYTF.

This clone has only one observation. The rearrangement uses TRBV29-1 and TRBJ1-5, with 7 bases that match TRBD1. The germline V gene has CDR1 SQVTM and CDR2 ANQGSEA. The CDR3 loop spans 15 amino acids. The V and J ends lost 4 bases and 0 bases, in that order; junction bases with no gene match: 6. CDR3: CSVVPGTDSNQPQHF. The CDR3 DNA follows: TGCAGCGTTGTCCCTGGGACAGATAGCAATCAGCCCCAGCATTTT.

This clone was found a few times. CDR3 protein: CASSRGGLAGAYNEQFF. CDR3 in DNA: TGCGCCAGCAGCCGTGGGGGGCTAGCGGGCGCCTACAATGAGCAGTTCTTC. The chain couples TRBV4-1 to TRBJ2-1; 8 positions match TRBD2. The CDR3 runs to 17 residues. Germline V gene sequence: CDR1 MGHRA, CDR2 YSYEKL. The V and J ends lost 4 bases and 2 bases, in that order; junction bases with no gene match: 10.

V usage is TRBV18 and J usage is TRBJ2-1, with D possibly matching TRBD1 (5 bases). This CDR3 contains 12 residues. Trimming shortened V by 3 bases and J by 7 bases, and 7 bases separated the two germline ends. CDR1 is KGHSH, CDR2 LQKENI, per germline. The CDR3 protein is CASSPPGNEQFF. CDR3 coding DNA: TGTGCCAGCTCACCCCCAGGGAATGAGCAGTTCTTC.

This clone came up a few times. V gene TRBV27 combines with J gene TRBJ2-1, with 11 bases aligning to TRBD2. The CDR3 totals 16 residues. With V trimmed by 7 bases and J by 5 bases, 10 bases remained unmatched. Per the germline V gene, CDR1 is MNHEY and CDR2 is SMNVEV (reference sequence). CDR3 in DNA: TGTGCCAGCATACGGCGGGCTAGCGGGGGGAACAATGAGCAGTTCTTC. Translated, it gives CASIRRASGGNNEQFF.

CDR3 sequence: CASSGKTGSYNEQFF. The CDR3 bases are TGCGCCAGCAGCGGGAAGACAGGGTCCTACAATGAGCAGTTCTTC. This chain connects TRBV5-1 to TRBJ2-1; 7 nucleotides match TRBD1. CDR3 size: 15 residues. V dropped 4 bases and J dropped 1; count of bases not matched to a gene: 5. Germline V gene sequence: CDR1 SGHRS, CDR2 YFSETQ.

The chain joins TRBV19 to TRBJ2-4; 8 nucleotides line up with TRBD2. The J segment lost 1 base and the V segment lost 5 bases, leaving 7 bases of the junction unmatched. Germline V gene data show CDR1 as LNHDA and CDR2 as SQIVND (reference sequence). The CDR3 is 16 residues long. The CDR3 DNA reads as TGTGCCAGTAGTGATCCGGCGGGGGGTGCCAAAAACATTCAGTACTTC. Translating gives CASSDPAGGAKNIQYF.

CDR3 loop: CASSSGHSEQFF. In DNA form, the CDR3 reads TGCGCCAGCAGCTCAGGACATAGTGAGCAGTTCTTC. The V and J genes are TRBV5-1 and TRBJ2-1, with TRBD1 as a possible D gene (5 bases). V lost 3 bases and J 9 bases, leaving 10 bases between the germline ends. This CDR3 region has 12 residues. CDR1 and CDR2 (germline): SGHRS, YFSETQ.

Details on this clone: The same CDR3 is also encoded by other DNA sequences in this sample. This chain links TRBV30 with TRBJ2-3; no reliable D call. The CDR3 loop spans 13 amino acids. V lost 2 bases to trimming and J lost 2 bases, with 8 bases between them. From germline, CDR1 is GTSNPN and CDR2 SVGIG (reference sequence). The CDR3 DNA follows: TGTGCCTGGAGTCGGCTCGACACAGATACGCAGTATTTT. This codes for CAWSRLDTDTQYF.

The CDR3 region has the DNA TGTGCCAGCACCCGGGACAGGGGAAGCAATCAGCCCCAGCATTTT. Translated, it gives CASTRDRGSNQPQHF. J is TRBJ1-5 and V is TRBV2; TRBD1 matches 10 bases. The CDR3 totals 15 residues. The V segment lost 7 bases and the J segment 1 base; nucleotides outside the gene matches: 4. Germline V CDR1 and CDR2: SNHLY, FYNNEI.

In nucleotides, the CDR3 is TGCGCCAGCAGCCCAACTCCGGGAGAAAATCAGCCCCAGCATTTT. It yields the protein CASSPTPGENQPQHF. The chain couples TRBV5-1 to TRBJ1-5; D uncertain. Between the trimmed V and J ends, which lost 4 bases and 4 bases, there was a span of 15 bases. Germline CDR1 and CDR2: SGHRS and YFSETQ. The CDR3 is 15 residues long.

This clone was counted at least ten times. V gene TRBV5-1 combines with J gene TRBJ1-5, with unresolved D. The CDR3 extends over 14 amino acids. CDR1 and CDR2 (germline): SGHRS, YFSETQ. With 1 base removed from V and 7 bases from J, the gap between germline ends came to 12 bases. CDR3 sequence reads: CASSLLRAGQPQHF. The CDR3 DNA is TGCGCCAGCAGCTTGTTACGGGCTGGCCAGCCCCAGCATTTT.

This rearrangement joins TRBV13 to TRBJ1-5, with TRBD1 identical over 10 bases. CDR3 size: 15 residues. The J segment lost 6 bases and the V segment lost 5 bases, leaving 7 bases of the junction unmatched. Germline CDR1 is PRHDT and CDR2 is FYEKMQ (reference sequence). CDR3 loop: CASSLRDRGGQPQHF. The CDR3 DNA reads as TGTGCCAGCAGCCTTCGGGACAGGGGAGGTCAGCCCCAGCATTTT.

The chain links TRBV29-1 to TRBJ1-1; tentatively, D is TRBD1 (5 bases). The CDR3 covers 13 residues. The germline gives CDR1 SQVTM, CDR2 ANQGSEA. V lost 6 bases, J lost 2 bases, and 13 bases lay in between. CDR3 nucleotide sequence: TGCAGCGTGGATTCTACAGGAAACACTGAAGCTTTCTTT. Translating it yields CSVDSTGNTEAFF. Drawing the rest from reference TRBV29-1 and TRBJ1-1, the complete variable domain is SAVISQKPSRDICQRGTSLTIQCQVDSQVTMMFWYRQQPGQSLTLIATANQGSEATYESGFVIDKFPISRPNLTFSTLTVSNMSPEDSSIYLCSVDSTGNTEAFFGQGTRLTVV.